This entry is about one T cell receptor (beta chain). What antigen it recognizes has not been identified. No per-base quality is available; no much larger clone lies one base away. The sample originates from a study of blood T cell repertoires in COVID-19 (dated by TCRdb to about 2020). Regarding the study in general: Samples from collaborators originated in the United States, Italy and Spain and spanned both the acute and convalescent phases of COVID-19. The material from the prospective study consisted of cDNA or gDNA derived from T cells, B-cell-depleted T cells, or PBMCs. Deeply sampled blood TCRbeta repertoires from subjects exposed to, actively infected with, or recovered from COVID-19 were included in the dataset. A freely available public database, intended as a resource for researchers studying the immune response to SARS-CoV-2, is where the repertoires were released. Samples were obtained from the ongoing ImmuneRACE study (first 160 participants) and from about 1,300 subjects provided by 6 global collaborators. Nearly every sample came with metadata listing a de-identified subject ID, COVID-19 status, age in years and sex. HLA class I and class II types, where available, came from metadata supplied by the sample provider rather than from assay-based typing. Results the study describes overall, beyond this receptor: Clinical and demographic metadata were provided uncurated, with the amount varying by source and participant.

Collaborating institutions collected whole blood in K2EDTA tubes following their own protocols. For TCRbeta analysis, collaborators shipped samples as frozen whole blood, isolated PBMCs, or DNA extracted from either of those sample types. CDR1 MNHEY and CDR2 SVGAGI were looked up in the germline V gene. Inclusive of the bounding cysteine and phenylalanine, the CDR3 is 15 residues long. This entry keeps only the CDR3 DNA: 45 bases, framed from base 1. TCRbeta CDR3 regions were amplified from genomic DNA using the immunoSEQ Assay, a bias-controlled multiplex PCR. The original pipeline was this. The number of nucleated cells in each sample was estimated by amplification of reference gene primers within the assay. To quantify the absolute abundance of each unique TCRbeta CDR3 rearrangement, sequence reads were collapsed and filtered. For each sample, productive Simpson clonality was calculated as the square root of Simpson's diversity index across productive rearrangements. The immuneACCESS repertoire file appears here via TCRdb, limited to in-frame rearrangements. These files lack a portion of the clones; in checked studies, under half of the deficit traces to unresolved V genes, and the cause of the others is not known. V, J and clone size were drawn from that table, and D and trimming were deduced from the DNA. The sample yields 360,000 or so clones; 85% to 90% were counted once. The top ten constitute approximately 6.2% of the sample.

Material: peripheral blood. The receptor's source is a man aged 18-30 years with active or convalescent COVID-19. The chain is encoded by TRBV6-5 joined to TRBJ2-5; 7 central nucleotides agree with TRBD2. The tail of the sequence fits TRBJ2-7 better, so the J call may be wrong. The CDR3 loop reads CASSYSGLADYEQYF. The DNA sequence is TGTGCCAGCAGTTACTCGGGCCTAGCGGACTACGAGCAGTACTTC.